This is a list of T cell receptor beta chains from one sample in a study of persistence of HIV-infected CD4 T cells. Their cognate antigens are unknown. This table comes from immunoSEQ multiplex PCR, and its TCRdb copy is limited to in-frame clones, with some not included. The sample contains approximately 5,000 clones, around 60% of which appear only once. The input for sequencing was CD4+ T cells sorted from PBMCs after approximately 18-hour stimulation, taken from a patient who received antiretroviral therapy. The receptors shown here come from an adult man with HIV who was CMV-seropositive. Both conserved end residues are part of each CDR3. D genes are given only for firm matches. Only part of the rows carry a size: once, few, many, or a class if the clone is expanded.

size,J,D,V,DNA,CDR3
NA,TRBJ2-7,TRBD1,TRBV7-8,TGTGCCAGCAGCTCCCCGACAGGGGTGGCCTACGAGCAGTACTTC,CASSSPTGVAYEQYF
NA,TRBJ2-5,TRBD2,TRBV5-1,TGCGCCAGCAGCTGGGGGGCGACTAGCGGGGGTCAAGAGACCCAGTACTTC,CASSWGATSGGQETQYF
NA,TRBJ2-3,TRBD2,TRBV7-9,TGTGCCAGCGCCCCGGGGACTAGCGGGACAGATACGCAGTATTTT,CASAPGTSGTDTQYF
NA,TRBJ1-6,NA,TRBV4-3,TGCGCCAGCAGCCGGAGGGGGGTACTCAATAATTCACCCCTCCACTTT,CASSRRGVLNNSPLHF
NA,TRBJ2-3,NA,TRBV7-9,TGTGCCAGCAGCCCCCGGAACCGGCCGACAGATACGCAGTATTTT,CASSPRNRPTDTQYF
NA,TRBJ2-2,TRBD2,TRBV7-9,TGTGCCAGCAGCCCCGGGCGGCTAGCGGGGGGTCGCGGGGAGCTGTTTTTT,CASSPGRLAGGRGELFF
NA,TRBJ2-1,TRBD2,TRBV10-1,TGCGCCAGCAGTGGTATAGGGGCGGGGGTCGAGCAGTTCTTC,CASSGIGAGVEQFF
NA,TRBJ1-4,TRBD1,TRBV19,TGTGCCAGTAGTGTGCCGGGACAGAATGAAAAACTGTTTTTT,CASSVPGQNEKLFF
NA,TRBJ1-2,NA,TRBV5-4,TGTGCCAGCAGCTTGGAACCGAAGAACTATGGCTACACCTTC,CASSLEPKNYGYTF
once,TRBJ2-5,NA,TRBV29-1,TGCAGCGTTGAGCCGGGGGCAGGGAGGACCGAGACCCAGTACTTC,CSVEPGAGRTETQYF
NA,TRBJ2-7,NA,TRBV7-8,TGTGCCAGCAGCTCAGATACCCCCCCCTACGAGCAGTACTTC,CASSSDTPPYEQYF
NA,TRBJ2-1,NA,TRBV21-1,TGTGCCAGCAGCACCCCCGGGACGGACTACAATGAGCAGTTCTTC,CASSTPGTDYNEQFF
NA,TRBJ1-2,TRBD1,TRBV28,TGTGCCAGCAGTCCACAGACAGGGGGCATTTATGGCTACACCTTC,CASSPQTGGIYGYTF
NA,TRBJ2-7,NA,TRBV6-1,TGTGCCAGCAGTGAGGGGGGACTCGCTACCTACGAGCAGTACTTC,CASSEGGLATYEQYF
NA,TRBJ2-3,NA,TRBV5-4,TGTGCCAGCAGCTTTTGGGGCAGGGGTCAGACAGATACGCAGTATTTT,CASSFWGRGQTDTQYF
NA,TRBJ1-5,NA,TRBV30,TGTGCCTGTCAATGGGACAGCAATCAGCCCCAGCATTTT,CACQWDSNQPQHF
NA,TRBJ2-7,TRBD1,TRBV6-5,TGTGCCGCGAGTGAACAGGGGGTCTACTACGAGCAGTACTTC,CAASEQGVYYEQYF